This T cell receptor beta chain was captured in a study of glioma-infiltrating T cells. Amplification of TCR alpha and beta CDR3 regions from RNA used iRepertoire nested multiplex PCR. For one-step reverse transcription and amplification, roughly 100-400 ng of tissue mRNA or PBMC total RNA was used. Each CDR3 protein is one row after TCRdb ran MiXCR on the multiplex PCR reads. The sample lists under 200,000 distinct CDR3 sequences; roughly 45% were seen once. The germline V gene has CDR1 SGHTA and CDR2 FQGNSA. This CDR3 comprises 15 residues. The V end was cut by 3 bases, the J end by 5 bases, with 17 bases between.

This rearrangement joins TRBV7-2 to TRBJ2-7; D unresolved. Sequenced material: glioma tissue, nonneoplastic brain tissue, or PBMCs (not recorded which). This receptor was taken from a human donor with low-grade glioma or glioblastoma, undergoing nonglioma brain surgery, or in good health (not recorded which). CDR3 DNA: TGTGCCAGCAGCTTTGGCCAACTACCGAAGGACGAGCAGTACTTC. It translates to CASSFGQLPKDEQYF.